Listed here are 19 T cell receptor beta chains from one sample, sequenced in a study of blood T cell repertoires in COVID-19. Libraries were prepared by immunoSEQ multiplex PCR; TCRdb keeps only in-frame clonotypes and omits some of them. The data show approximately 200,000 clones, 75% to 90% seen once. The specimen was PBMCs or T cells enriched from blood (not recorded which). The receptors were sampled from a woman aged 18 to 35 in a cohort exposed to, infected with or recovered from COVID-19 (not recorded which).

This sequence joins TRBV28 and TRBJ1-4; TRBD1 agrees at 10 bases. CDR1 is MDHEN and CDR2 is SYDVKM in the germline V gene. There are 17 residues in the CDR3. Unmatched junction bases numbered 10, after V lost 5 bases and J lost 4 bases. The CDR3 bases are TGTGCCAGCAGTCCGTTGGGACAGGGGAGGGTTAATGAAAAACTGTTTTTT. Protein: CASSPLGQGRVNEKLFF.

CDR3 nucleotide sequence: TGTGCCAGCAGCAAAGTCGACAGGGGACCCTACAATGAGCAGTTCTTC. Its translation is CASSKVDRGPYNEQFF. V gene TRBV21-1 combines with J gene TRBJ2-1; the table assigns TRBD1, which was not confirmed against the DNA. TRBV21-1 is labeled a pseudogene. The CDR3 runs to 16 residues.

V usage is TRBV11-1 and J usage is TRBJ2-1, with TRBD1 identical over 9 bases. The germline gives CDR1 SGHAT, CDR2 FQDESV (reference sequence). V dropped 5 bases and J dropped 8; count of bases not matched to a gene: 7. The CDR3 covers 14 residues. The CDR3: CASSVRDRADEQFF. As DNA, the CDR3 is TGTGCCAGCAGCGTAAGGGACAGGGCCGATGAGCAGTTCTTC.

The sample holds a few counts of this clone. This chain links TRBV11-3 with TRBJ2-5; D remains unclear. Between the trimmed V and J ends, which lost 2 bases and 5 bases, there was a span of 12 bases. CDR3 length: 14 amino acids. Germline V lookup: CDR1 SGHNT, CDR2 YENEEA. The CDR3 nucleotides are TGTGCCAGCAGCTTAAGCGCCGGGTTCGAGACCCAGTACTTC. Encoded protein: CASSLSAGFETQYF.

This rearrangement joins TRBV6-2 or TRBV6-3 to TRBJ2-1; TRBD1 matches at 11 bases. Trimming at V came to 5 bases and at J to 8 bases, leaving 8 bases not matched to a gene. Germline V lookup: CDR1 MNHEY, CDR2 SVGEGT. This CDR3 has 15 residues. The DNA of the CDR3 is TGTGCCAGCAGTCACCTCGGGACAGGGGGTCATGAGCAGTTCTTC. Encoded protein: CASSHLGTGGHEQFF.

The chain has TRBV12-3 or TRBV12-4 and TRBJ1-6; D remains ambiguous. The V and J ends lost 5 bases and 10 bases respectively, with 9 bases between them. The CDR3 length is 12 residues. The CDR3 bases are TGTGCCAGCAGTCCTCAGGAATCACCCCTCCACTTT. This sequence encodes CASSPQESPLHF.

This chain links TRBV5-1 with TRBJ1-4; no firm D call. There are 15 residues in the CDR3. CDR1 and CDR2 (germline): SGHRS, YFSETQ. Trimming pared 4 bases from V and 5 bases from J, leaving 15 bases between. CDR3 amino acids: CASSTHGGWNEKLFF. Written as DNA, the CDR3 is TGCGCCAGCAGCACTCACGGCGGGTGGAATGAAAAACTGTTTTTT.

In this sample, this clone turned up a few times. The V and J genes are TRBV2 and TRBJ1-1; D unresolved. V lost 6 bases to trimming and J lost 0 bases, with 11 bases between them. From germline, CDR1 is SNHLY and CDR2 FYNNEI. The CDR3 is 14 amino acids. The CDR3 spells CASSSRRMNTEAFF. For the CDR3, the DNA is TGTGCCAGCAGCTCAAGGAGAATGAACACTGAAGCTTTCTTT.

The chain has TRBV11-3 and TRBJ2-5; D possibly corresponds to TRBD1 (6 bases). Germline V gives CDR1 SGHNT, CDR2 YENEEA. V lost 5 bases to trimming and J lost 2 bases, with 9 bases between them. This CDR3 comprises 13 residues. CDR3 coding DNA: TGTGCCAGCAGCCTAGGACAGCAAGAGACCCAGTACTTC. It specifies CASSLGQQETQYF.

The V call is TRBV23-1, the J call TRBJ2-5; weak D call: TRBD2 (5 bases). Being an ORF, TRBV23-1 has a function that is uncertain. The CDR3 is 16 amino acids. V gave up 0 bases and J gave up 3 bases, with 14 bases separating them. This chain's CDR3 is CASSQSKEEMKETQYF. CDR3 sequence (DNA): TGCGCCAGCAGTCAATCAAAGGAGGAGATGAAAGAGACCCAGTACTTC.

The sample holds one count of this clone. This chain uses TRBV3-1 (or the pseudogene TRBV3-2) with TRBJ2-1; 7 bases match TRBD1. Unmatched junction bases numbered 17, after V lost 7 bases and J lost 14 bases. The CDR3 is 14 amino acids. Germline assignment: CDR1 LGHDT and CDR2 YNNKEL (reference sequence). The CDR3 DNA reads TGTGCCAGCAAATCTGGACAGGCAATCACGCGAAAGTTCTTC. Its protein is CASKSGQAITRKFF.

The J gene is TRBJ2-1, the V gene TRBV9; weak D call: TRBD2 (5 bases). Trimming stripped 3 bases from V and 5 bases from J, with 15 bases between. The CDR3 totals 15 residues. CDR1 and CDR2 (germline): SGDLS, YYNGEE. CDR3 sequence reads: CASSGEGAANNEQFF. The DNA of the CDR3 is TGTGCCAGCAGCGGAGAAGGAGCGGCGAACAATGAGCAGTTCTTC.

This clone was seen more than once but under ten times. The chain links TRBV10-1 to TRBJ2-3, with D possibly TRBD1 on 6 matching bases. The germline CDR1 and CDR2 sequences are WNHNN and SYGVQD (reference sequence). The CDR3 contains 15 residues. Trimming removed 4 bases from V and 6 bases from J, with 17 bases in between. As DNA, the CDR3 is TGCGCCAGCAGTGCCGGGACAACGTTGTGGGATACGCAGTATTTT. It is translated as CASSAGTTLWDTQYF.

This chain joins TRBV9 and TRBJ1-4; 9 nucleotides match TRBD1. The CDR3 totals 15 residues. V shed 4 bases, J shed 3 bases, and the junction held 4 bases outside the gene matches. CDR1 is SGDLS, CDR2 YYNGEE, per germline. The CDR3: CASSTGQGSNEKLFF. DNA for the CDR3: TGTGCCAGCAGCACCGGACAGGGGTCTAATGAAAAACTGTTTTTT.

The chain uses TRBV18 and TRBJ2-1; the match to TRBD1 covers 8 bases. J was trimmed by 7 bases and V by 4 bases; bases with no gene match: 6. In germline, CDR1 is KGHSH, CDR2 LQKENI. The length of the CDR3 is 14 residues. CDR3 loop: CASSRRQGTNEQFF. As DNA, the CDR3 is TGTGCCAGCTCACGGCGACAGGGGACGAATGAGCAGTTCTTC.

V is TRBV3-1 (or the pseudogene TRBV3-2) and J is TRBJ1-2, with 10 bases that match TRBD1. CDR3 size: 15 residues. Losses at the gene ends were 4 bases for V and 7 bases for J; bases not matched to a gene: 9. From germline, CDR1 is LGHDT and CDR2 YNNKEL (reference sequence). Here the CDR3 reads CASSPGTGDLGGYTF. The CDR3 nucleotides are TGTGCCAGCAGCCCAGGGACAGGGGATTTAGGTGGCTACACCTTC.

V is TRBV2 and J is TRBJ1-2; D is uncertain. CDR1 is SNHLY, CDR2 FYNNEI, per germline. V was clipped by 7 bases and J by 8 bases, with 11 bases between them. The CDR3 runs to 11 residues. The CDR3 loop reads CASTIEEGYTF. The CDR3 nucleotides are TGTGCCAGCACCATTGAGGAGGGCTACACCTTC.

The CDR3: CASSPSPSYEQYF. CDR3 DNA: TGTGCCAGCAGTCCCTCCCCGTCCTACGAGCAGTACTTC. The V call is TRBV6-5, the J call TRBJ2-7; D is uncertain. CDR3 size: 13 residues. Trimming cost V 5 bases and J 1 base, with 9 bases left between them. CDR1 and CDR2 (germline): MNHEY, SVGAGI.

V gene TRBV2 combines with J gene TRBJ2-2; D is ambiguous. Germline CDR1 and CDR2: SNHLY and FYNNEI. CDR3 length equals 14 residues. Trimming took 7 bases from V and 0 from J, leaving 9 bases between them. The CDR3 is CASIVTANTGELFF. For the CDR3, the DNA is TGTGCCAGCATAGTTACAGCGAACACCGGGGAGCTGTTTTTT.